Following are 21 T cell receptor beta chains from one sample sequenced in a study of T cell repertoires in cytomegalovirus infection. One entry per CDR3 protein, called by TCRdb with MiXCR from the reads. The table includes about 68,000 distinct CDR3 sequences, 22% detected once. For these receptors, no antigen is known. Sequencing was carried out using PBMCs, sequenced either directly or after in vitro stimulation (not recorded which). These receptors all come from a human donor in good health (CMV status not recorded). Some clones in this sample may be carry-over from other donors' samples.

In its sample, this clonotype was seen many times. The chain employs TRBV12-3 or TRBV12-4 and TRBJ1-5; D ambiguous. The V end lost 2 bases, the J end lost 6 bases, and 11 bases lay between the germline ends. The CDR3 is 14 amino acids. The CDR3 coding sequence is TGTGCCAGCAGTTTACTCCCCCTCGGTCAGCCCCAGCATTTT. Translation: CASSLLPLGQPQHF.

A few counts support this clonotype. This chain connects TRBV4-1 to TRBJ2-3; no definite D call. Trimming removed 2 bases at V and 5 bases at J, with 2 bases between. CDR1 and CDR2 from the germline V gene are MGHRA and YSYEKL. This CDR3 is built from 11 residues. DNA of the CDR3: TGCGCCAGCAGCCAAAGAGATACGCAGTATTTT. Its protein is CASSQRDTQYF.

This clonotype was picked up a small number of times. The genes are TRBV7-9 and TRBJ2-3, with D possibly being TRBD1 (5 bases). This CDR3 spans 15 amino acids. The V end was cut by 5 bases, the J end by 1 base, with 13 bases between. Germline V CDR1 and CDR2: SEHNR, FQNEAQ (reference sequence). The CDR3, as DNA: TGTGCCAGCAGCCAGAGCAGGGCTGGCACAGATACGCAGTATTTT. Its translation: CASSQSRAGTDTQYF.

Only a few counts were recorded for this clonotype. The chain recombines TRBV7-2 with TRBJ2-7; the D gene could be TRBD1 or TRBD2 (5 bases each). The germline V gene encodes CDR1 SGHTA and CDR2 FQGNSA. CDR3 size: 15 residues. V was pared by 5 bases and J by 0 bases, with 14 bases between. Written as DNA, the CDR3 is TGTGCCAGCAGCAAGACAGCGGAGAGCTCCTACGAGCAGTACTTC. Encoded protein: CASSKTAESSYEQYF. The variable domain in full, completed from reference TRBV7-2 and TRBJ2-7, reads GAGVSQSPSNKVTEKGKDVELRCDPISGHTALYWYRQSLGQGLEFLIYFQGNSAPDKSGLPSDRFSAERTGGSVSTLTIQRTQQEDSAVYLCASSKTAESSYEQYFGPGTRLTVT.

There are a few counts of this clonotype. The chain uses TRBV6-6 and TRBJ2-7, with TRBD1 as a possible D gene (6 bases). The CDR3 sequence is 11 residues long. Trimming pared 8 bases from V and 6 bases from J, leaving 11 bases between. The germline gives CDR1 MNHNY, CDR2 SVGAGI (reference sequence). The CDR3 DNA reads TGTGCCAGCCTCCGAGGGGGCGAGCAGTACGTC. It codes for CASLRGGEQYV.

The rearrangement joins TRBV27 to TRBJ2-1, with 7 bases identical to TRBD2. J gave up 1 base and V 7 bases, and 10 bases lay outside the gene matches. CDR3 length: 16 amino acids. CDR1 and CDR2 from the germline V gene are MNHEY and SMNVEV (reference sequence). CDR3 coding DNA: TGTGCCAGCACCCAATCTAGCGGAGGGTCCTACAATGAGCAGTTCTTC. It encodes CASTQSSGGSYNEQFF.

This chain links TRBV6-1 with TRBJ1-5; 10 bases match TRBD1. The CDR3 is 18 amino acids. J lost 3 bases, V lost 5 bases, and 13 bases had no gene match. CDR1 and CDR2 from the germline V gene are MNHNS and SASEGT. The CDR3 nucleotides read TGTGCCAGCAGTTTCCCGGGACAGGGGAGGATTAACAATCAGCCCCAGCATTTT. As protein: CASSFPGQGRINNQPQHF.

The V gene is TRBV20-1, the J gene TRBJ2-5, with 12 nucleotides matching TRBD2. V shed 6 bases, J shed 0 bases, and the junction held 11 bases outside the gene matches. CDR1 and CDR2 (germline): DFQATT, SNEGSKA (reference sequence). The length of the CDR3 is 17 residues. The CDR3 loop reads CSAYSPGLAGHQETQYF. CDR3 nucleotides: TGCAGTGCCTATAGCCCAGGACTAGCGGGACACCAAGAGACCCAGTACTTC.

The chain employs TRBV12-3 or TRBV12-4 and TRBJ2-7; D could derive from TRBD1 or TRBD2 (6 bases each). The CDR3 extends over 15 amino acids. V lost 2 bases and J lost 2, with 13 bases in between. The CDR3 coding sequence is TGTGCCAGCAGTTTAAGAGGGGGGAACGCCTACGAGCAGTACTTC. Encoded protein: CASSLRGGNAYEQYF.

This clonotype has a count of ten or more. This chain joins TRBV7-6 and TRBJ2-7; TRBD2 aligns across 7 bases. The CDR3 has 14 amino acids. V lost 5 bases, J lost 0 bases, and 4 bases stayed unmatched. Germline CDR1 and CDR2: SGHVS and FNYEAQ. CDR3 amino acids: CASSPIAGSYEQYF. In DNA form, the CDR3 reads TGTGCCAGCAGCCCGATAGCGGGCTCCTACGAGCAGTACTTC. Together with reference TRBV7-6 and TRBJ2-7, the CDR3 gives the full variable domain: GAGVSQSPRYKVTKRGQDVALRCDPISGHVSLYWYRQALGQGPEFLTYFNYEAQQDKSGLPNDRFSAERPEGSISTLTIQRTEQRDSAMYRCASSPIAGSYEQYFGPGTRLTVT.

This clonotype showed up just a few times. The V and J genes are TRBV7-2 and TRBJ2-2; 12 nucleotides line up with TRBD2. V shed 5 bases and J 6 bases; nucleotides not matched to a gene: 4. Germline CDR1 and CDR2: SGHTA and FQGNSA. The CDR3 length is 15 residues. DNA for the CDR3: TGTGCCAGCAGCCCCCGACTAGCGGGAGCCGGGGAGCTGTTTTTT. Protein: CASSPRLAGAGELFF.

V usage is TRBV12-3 or TRBV12-4 and J usage is TRBJ1-5, with 7 bases that match TRBD1. The CDR3 spans 15 residues. J lost 2 bases, V lost 6 bases, and 7 bases had no gene match. CDR3 DNA: TGTGCCAGCAGGCTCAGGGGGACTGGCAATCAGCCCCAGCATTTT. This translates into CASRLRGTGNQPQHF.

This clonotype appeared many times. This sequence joins TRBV7-2 and TRBJ1-2; D gene uncertain. Trimming left V 5 bases short and J 2 bases short, with 15 bases between. The CDR3 runs 15 residues. CDR1 is SGHTA and CDR2 is FQGNSA in the germline V gene. The CDR3, as DNA: TGTGCCAGCAGCCCAAGTCCGGGAAGCAACTATGGCTACACCTTC. It codes for CASSPSPGSNYGYTF.

The chain recombines TRBV30 with TRBJ1-1, with D possibly matching TRBD1 (6 bases). Germline CDR1 and CDR2: GTSNPN and SVGIG (reference sequence). CDR3 length: 13 amino acids. V gave up 0 bases and J gave up 3 bases, with 8 bases separating them. CDR3 residues: CAWSVQGDTEAFF. DNA for the CDR3: TGTGCCTGGAGTGTACAGGGAGACACTGAAGCTTTCTTT.

This clonotype has only a few counts. V usage is TRBV11-2 and J usage is TRBJ2-3; 8 bases fit TRBD2. Looked up from germline, CDR1 is SGHAT and CDR2 is FQNNGV. The CDR3 is 20 residues long. J lost 6 bases, V lost 1 base, and 21 bases had no gene match. The CDR3: CASSLGPGWTSWAEGDTQYF. CDR3 in DNA: TGTGCCAGCAGCTTAGGTCCTGGGTGGACTAGCTGGGCCGAGGGCGATACGCAGTATTTT.

This clonotype was picked up a small number of times. This chain joins TRBV13 and TRBJ2-1, with TRBD2 matching 10 bases. V shed 5 bases, J shed 5 bases, and the junction held 6 bases outside the gene matches. The length of the CDR3 is 15 residues. From germline, CDR1 is PRHDT and CDR2 FYEKMQ (reference sequence). This CDR3 is CASSRAGGPDNEQFF. The CDR3 region has the DNA TGTGCCAGCAGCAGAGCGGGAGGGCCAGACAATGAGCAGTTCTTC.

The chain is built from TRBV3-1 and TRBJ2-3, with no clear D. The V end was cut by 2 bases, the J end by 7 bases, with 10 bases between. Germline CDR1 LGHDT, CDR2 YNNKEL (reference sequence). There are 13 residues in the CDR3. Here the CDR3 reads CASSQSHSNTQYF. CDR3 bases: TGTGCCAGCAGCCAATCCCATTCAAATACGCAGTATTTT.

The chain combines TRBV29-1 with TRBJ2-1; D is unclear. Trimming took 6 bases from V and 6 from J, leaving 15 bases between them. The CDR3 is 13 residues long. Germline CDR1 SQVTM, CDR2 ANQGSEA. The chain's CDR3 is CSVGRLGSNEQFF. In DNA form, the CDR3 reads TGCAGCGTCGGTAGGCTGGGATCCAATGAGCAGTTCTTC.

The chain joins TRBV12-3 or TRBV12-4 to TRBJ1-1; D is undetermined. V was clipped by 5 bases and J by 4 bases, with 17 bases between them. The CDR3 loop spans 15 amino acids. The CDR3 nucleotides read TGTGCCAGCAGTCATGGGGAAGTGGTGAGCACTGAAGCTTTCTTT. Its protein product is CASSHGEVVSTEAFF.

This clonotype appeared many times. The chain employs TRBV7-8 and TRBJ1-1; 9 bases align to TRBD1. This CDR3 has 15 residues. Losses at the gene ends were 6 bases for V and 1 base for J; bases not matched to a gene: 6. The germline V gene has CDR1 SGHVS and CDR2 FQNEAQ. The CDR3 sequence is CASSYSDRGNTEAFF. Written as DNA, the CDR3 is TGTGCCAGCAGTTACTCGGACAGGGGGAACACTGAAGCTTTCTTT.

In this sample, this clonotype turned up many times. The J gene is TRBJ1-1, the V gene TRBV7-2, with a weak D call TRBD1 (5 bases). V shed 5 bases and J shed 1 base, with 8 bases lying between them. Germline assignment: CDR1 SGHTA and CDR2 FQGNSA. This CDR3 is 13 amino acids long. The chain's CDR3 is CASSNDRNTEAFF. DNA for the CDR3: TGTGCCAGCAGCAACGACAGGAACACTGAAGCTTTCTTT.